A single sample gave rise to the 24 T cell receptor beta chains below, sequenced in a study of neurological immune-mediated disorders. TCRdb re-called the 5' RACE reads with MiXCR, one entry per CDR3 protein. Among around 35,000 distinct CDR3 sequences, over 1.2% were seen once, and the ten largest hold nearly 9.5%. Input material: PBMCs. The receptor source for this set is a woman in her twenties or thirties with multiple sclerosis.

At least ten counts were recorded for this clonotype. The rearrangement links TRBV20-1 to TRBJ2-7; 10 bases map to TRBD1. Unmatched junction bases numbered 0, after V lost 5 bases and J lost 2 bases. The CDR3 has 12 residues. Germline CDR1 reads DFQATT; CDR2 reads SNEGSKA (reference sequence). This CDR3 reads CSAGTGAYEQYF. CDR3 coding DNA: TGCAGTGCTGGGACAGGGGCCTACGAGCAGTACTTC.

This clonotype was detected many times. The chain combines TRBV5-5 with TRBJ2-2; 10 positions agree with TRBD2. With V trimmed by 5 bases and J by 6 bases, 7 bases remained unmatched. CDR3 length: 15 residues. CDR1 and CDR2 from the germline V gene are SGHKS and YYEKEE (reference sequence). CDR3 sequence reads: CASSLAGLASGELFF. The CDR3 bases are TGTGCCAGCAGTCTTGCGGGACTAGCGTCCGGGGAGCTGTTTTTT.

Many counts were recorded for this clonotype. J is TRBJ1-2 and V is TRBV25-1; D unclear. The V gene lost 1 base and the J gene lost 8 bases, with 11 bases spanning the gap. The germline gives CDR1 MGHDK, CDR2 SYGVNS. The length of the CDR3 is 13 residues. The CDR3 reads CASSEFGGRGYTF. CDR3 nucleotide sequence: TGTGCCAGCAGTGAATTCGGAGGGAGAGGCTACACCTTC.

This clonotype has a count of ten or more. The rearrangement joins TRBV7-9 to TRBJ2-7; D ambiguous. Germline V CDR1 and CDR2: SEHNR, FQNEAQ (reference sequence). Trimming took 8 bases from V and 5 from J, leaving 16 bases between them. CDR3 length: 13 amino acids. CDR3 loop: CASYRMPRHEQYF. The CDR3 DNA reads as TGTGCCAGCTATCGGATGCCCCGCCACGAGCAGTACTTC.

At least ten counts were recorded for this clonotype. The chain employs TRBV7-9 and TRBJ2-3, with 14 bases identical to TRBD2. V lost 8 bases, J lost 8 bases, and 6 bases stayed unmatched. The CDR3 spans 14 residues. Germline CDR1 reads SEHNR; CDR2 reads FQNEAQ (reference sequence). The CDR3, as DNA: TGTGCCAGCCGTCGGACTAGCGGGGGGAGTACGCAGTATTTT. It specifies CASRRTSGGSTQYF.

This clonotype has a count of ten or more. The V gene is TRBV6-5, the J gene TRBJ2-7; 8 bases agree with TRBD2. The CDR3 has 17 residues. The germline CDR1 and CDR2 sequences are MNHEY and SVGAGI. Trimming cost V 2 bases and J 0 bases; bases outside gene matches: 9. CDR3 sequence reads: CASSYLRAGASSYEQYF. CDR3 DNA: TGTGCCAGCAGTTACCTCAGAGCGGGGGCAAGCTCCTACGAGCAGTACTTC.

Ten or more counts support this clonotype. The chain joins TRBV6-5 to TRBJ2-4; TRBD1 matches at 10 bases. Germline V gives CDR1 MNHEY, CDR2 SVGAGI. This CDR3 has 14 residues. V trimming: 6 bases; J trimming: 6 bases; junction bases outside the gene matches: 5. The CDR3 protein is CASSQGQGINIQYF. CDR3 DNA sequence: TGTGCCAGCAGCCAGGGACAGGGGATAAACATTCAGTACTTC.

This clonotype has at least ten counts. A junction boundary mismatches the germline segment, possibly from a read error. The DNA of the CDR3 is TGCAGTGCTAGAGCACCCAGGAGCCCCGGGCAAGTCTTC. As protein: CSARAPRSPGQVF. The genes are TRBV20-1 and TRBJ2-7; no clear D. Germline CDR1 reads DFQATT; CDR2 reads SNEGSKA (reference sequence). CDR3 length: 13 residues.

At least ten counts were recorded for this clonotype. J is TRBJ2-7 and V is TRBV20-1, with 8 bases matching TRBD1. The CDR3 is 13 residues long. Germline values: CDR1 DFQATT, CDR2 SNEGSKA (reference sequence). Germline trimming cut 5 bases from V and 3 bases from J; bases unmatched to any gene: 6. The CDR3 loop reads CSALGQAFYEQYF. DNA for the CDR3: TGCAGTGCTTTGGGACAGGCCTTCTACGAGCAGTACTTC.

Many counts were recorded for this clonotype. The genes are TRBV5-1 and TRBJ1-5, with 8 bases matching TRBD1. The V segment lost 4 bases and the J segment 7 bases; nucleotides outside the gene matches: 10. The CDR3 contains 15 residues. Germline CDR1 is SGHRS and CDR2 is YFSETQ. The CDR3 loop is CASSKDRAPGQPQHF. In nucleotides, the CDR3 is TGCGCCAGCAGCAAGGACAGGGCCCCGGGGCAGCCCCAGCATTTT. Using reference TRBV5-1 and TRBJ1-5 for the parts outside the CDR3, the full variable domain is KAGVTQTPRYLIKTRGQQVTLSCSPISGHRSVSWYQQTPGQGLQFLFEYFSETQRNKGNFPGRFSGRQFSNSRSEMNVSTLELGDSALYLCASSKDRAPGQPQHFGDGTRLSIL.

At least ten counts were recorded for this clonotype. The CDR3 DNA is TGTGCCAGCAGTTCTAGCGGGGTAAACCAAGAGACCCAGTACTTC. Its translation: CASSSSGVNQETQYF. The chain has TRBV12-3 or TRBV12-4 and TRBJ2-5; 9 bases are shared with TRBD2. CDR3 length: 15 residues. The trim removed 4 bases at V and 0 bases at J, leaving 3 bases unmatched.

This clonotype was picked up many times. This sequence joins TRBV7-2 and TRBJ1-2; D remains unclear. V lost 2 bases, J lost 4 bases, and 11 bases lay in between. The CDR3 has 14 residues. Germline V gene lookup returns CDR1 SGHTA and CDR2 FQGNSA. The CDR3, as DNA: TGTGCCAGCAGCTTACTCCGCCTATCCTATGGCTACACCTTC. It is translated as CASSLLRLSYGYTF.

The rearrangement joins TRBV11-2 to TRBJ1-6; no reliable D call. Trimming shortened V by 4 bases and J by 6 bases, and 7 bases separated the two germline ends. The CDR3 sequence is 13 residues long. Germline V gene lookup returns CDR1 SGHAT and CDR2 FQNNGV. The CDR3 coding sequence is TGTGCCAGCAGCTCTTCGGTTAATTCACCCCTCCACTTT. Translated: CASSSSVNSPLHF.

This clonotype was counted ten times or more. The chain couples TRBV9 to TRBJ2-3; 7 bases map to TRBD2. Trimming at V came to 0 bases and at J to 3 bases, leaving 7 bases not matched to a gene. This CDR3 is built from 16 residues. The germline V gene has CDR1 SGDLS and CDR2 YYNGEE. The CDR3 DNA is TGTGCCAGCAGCGTAGGAGCGGGGTCGGGGACAGATACGCAGTATTTT. Translated: CASSVGAGSGTDTQYF. Together with reference TRBV9 and TRBJ2-3, the CDR3 gives the full variable domain: DSGVTQTPKHLITATGQRVTLRCSPRSGDLSVYWYQQSLDQGLQFLIQYYNGEERAKGNILERFSAQQFPDLHSELNLSSLELGDSALYFCASSVGAGSGTDTQYFGPGTRLTVL.

This clonotype was found many times. The V and J genes are TRBV10-1 and TRBJ2-5; 7 nucleotides agree with TRBD1. Germline V gene sequence: CDR1 WNHNN, CDR2 SYGVQD (reference sequence). Trimming cost V 3 bases and J 5 bases; bases outside gene matches: 6. This CDR3 region has 14 residues. The CDR3 nucleotides read TGCGCCAGCAGTGAAAGGGACAGCCGGGAGACCCAGTACTTC. Protein: CASSERDSRETQYF.

In this sample, this clonotype turned up many times. V usage is TRBV5-1 and J usage is TRBJ2-2; D is uncertain. CDR1 and CDR2 from the germline V gene are SGHRS and YFSETQ. This CDR3 spans 13 amino acids. The V end was cut by 6 bases, the J end by 4 bases, with 10 bases between. The CDR3 sequence: CASTPSGTGELFF. The CDR3 region has the DNA TGCGCCAGCACCCCCTCGGGCACCGGGGAGCTGTTTTTT.

This clonotype was observed many times. The chain combines TRBV7-9 with TRBJ2-1, with 9 bases fitting TRBD1. The ends lost 4 bases at V and 0 bases at J; junction bases unmatched: 1. Germline V gene sequence: CDR1 SEHNR, CDR2 FQNEAQ (reference sequence). The CDR3 has 15 residues. The DNA of the CDR3 is TGTGCCAGCAGCTCGACAGGGGGCTCCTACAATGAGCAGTTCTTC. It codes for CASSSTGGSYNEQFF. Supplemented by reference TRBV7-9 and TRBJ2-1, the full variable domain reads DTGVSQNPRHKITKRGQNVTFRCDPISEHNRLYWYRQTLGQGPEFLTYFQNEAQLEKSRLLSDRFSAERPKGSFSTLEIQRTEQGDSAMYLCASSSTGGSYNEQFFGPGTRLTVL.

Ten or more counts support this clonotype. The chain carries TRBV7-9 and TRBJ1-6; 8 nucleotides agree with TRBD1. Trimming took 6 bases from V and 16 from J; bases not matched to a gene: 5. The CDR3 extends over 11 amino acids. Germline assignment: CDR1 SEHNR and CDR2 FQNEAQ (reference sequence). The CDR3 protein is CASSLDRELHF. CDR3 bases: TGTGCCAGCAGTTTGGACAGGGAGCTCCACTTT.

This clonotype was detected many times. The V and J genes are TRBV6-2 or TRBV6-3 and TRBJ2-5; 9 bases line up with TRBD2. Germline CDR1 reads MNHEY; CDR2 reads SVGEGT. Germline trimming cut 4 bases from V and 7 bases from J; bases unmatched to any gene: 1. The CDR3 extends over 12 amino acids. CDR3 DNA: TGTGCCAGCAGTTTGACTAGCGGGACCCAGTACTTC. It is translated as CASSLTSGTQYF.

This clonotype has ten or more counts. The V gene is TRBV7-9, the J gene TRBJ1-1; tentative D call: TRBD1 (6 bases). This CDR3 spans 14 amino acids. The ends were cut back, 4 bases at V and 3 bases at J, with 12 bases in the middle. Germline V gene sequence: CDR1 SEHNR, CDR2 FQNEAQ (reference sequence). CDR3 region: CASSSYRDDTEAFF. The CDR3 coding sequence is TGTGCCAGCAGCTCCTACAGGGATGACACTGAAGCTTTCTTT.

The sample holds many counts of this clonotype. This sequence joins TRBV5-1 and TRBJ1-1; D gene unclear. Germline V gene sequence: CDR1 SGHRS, CDR2 YFSETQ. The CDR3 covers 11 residues. V was cut by 0 bases and J by 10 bases, with 7 bases left in between. In DNA form, the CDR3 reads TGCGCCAGCAGCTTGGACGTGGGAGCTTTCTTT. This encodes CASSLDVGAFF.

This clonotype occurred a few times. Sequence at one end of the junction differs from germline and may be a read error. The chain links TRBV7-2 to TRBJ1-3; 7 nucleotides match TRBD1. The CDR3 sequence is 16 residues long. Germline values: CDR1 SGHTA, CDR2 FQGNSA. This CDR3 reads CASSLVGGGPGNTIYF. CDR3 DNA: TGTGCCAGCAGCTTAGTGGGAGGGGGCCCTGGAAACACAATATATTTT.

This clonotype was seen at least ten times. CDR3 residues: CATSRDRGAETQYF. In DNA, the CDR3 is TGTGCCACCAGCAGGGACAGGGGCGCTGAGACCCAGTACTTC. The chain combines TRBV15 with TRBJ2-5; 9 nucleotides agree with TRBD1. This CDR3 has 14 amino acids. With V trimmed by 3 bases and J by 5 bases, 4 bases remained unmatched. Germline CDR1 is LNHNV and CDR2 is YYDKDF (reference sequence).

This clonotype was observed many times. The V gene is TRBV7-2, the J gene TRBJ1-1; no clear D. In germline, CDR1 is SGHTA, CDR2 FQGNSA. The V end was cut by 3 bases, the J end by 11 bases, with 10 bases between. The CDR3 covers 11 residues. CDR3 nucleotide sequence: TGTGCCAGCAGCTTTAGTCAGGTGGCTTTCTTT. Translating it yields CASSFSQVAFF.